This TCR beta chain emerged from a study of long-term antiretroviral therapy in people with HIV. Germline values: CDR1 ENHRY, CDR2 SYGVKD. This CDR3 comprises 16 residues. The trim removed 7 bases at V and 8 bases at J, leaving 15 bases unmatched. This was the immunoSEQ v3.0 assay at survey level. Here immunoSEQ multiplex PCR was the method, and the copy in TCRdb shows in-frame clones only, minus some. The data show some 20,000 clones, 75% to 90% seen once. This clone was observed once. This chain uses TRBV10-3 with TRBJ2-1; 9 bases are shared with TRBD2. This receptor was identified in a middle-aged woman with HIV. The sample consisted of unsorted PBMCs, taken 1.2 years after starting antiretroviral therapy. In nucleotides, the CDR3 is TGTGCCATCAAGGGGACTAGCCCCTATCAAGGCGATGAGCAGTTCTTC. Its translation: CAIKGTSPYQGDEQFF.